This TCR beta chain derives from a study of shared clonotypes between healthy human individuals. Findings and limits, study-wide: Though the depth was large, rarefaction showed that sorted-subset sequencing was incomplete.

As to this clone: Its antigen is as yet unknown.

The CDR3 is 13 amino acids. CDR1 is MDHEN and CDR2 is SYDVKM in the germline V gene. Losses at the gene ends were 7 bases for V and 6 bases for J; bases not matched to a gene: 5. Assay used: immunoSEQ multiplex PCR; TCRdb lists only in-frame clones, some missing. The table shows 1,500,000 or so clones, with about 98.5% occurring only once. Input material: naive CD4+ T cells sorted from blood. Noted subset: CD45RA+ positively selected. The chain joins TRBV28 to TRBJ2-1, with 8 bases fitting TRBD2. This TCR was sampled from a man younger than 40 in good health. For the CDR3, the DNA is TGTGCCAGCATCATTGCGGGAGGCAATGAGCAGTTCTTC. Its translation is CASIIAGGNEQFF.